The 16 T cell receptor beta chains presented below share a single source sample, sequenced in a study of shared clonotypes between healthy human individuals. Clones were read by immunoSEQ multiplex PCR, and TCRdb kept only the in-frame ones, dropping some. The repertoire holds about 2.5 million clones, with 85% to 95% as singletons. Sequences were obtained from naive CD4+ T cells from PBMCs. Subset indicated: CD45RA+ positively selected. The receptor source for this set is a man between 18 and 29 years old in good health. Some clones in this sample may be carry-over from other donors' samples.

This chain joins TRBV9 and TRBJ2-7; TRBD1 agrees at 8 bases. V shed 0 bases and J 2 bases; nucleotides not matched to a gene: 4. CDR3 length: 15 residues. In germline, CDR1 is SGDLS, CDR2 YYNGEE. DNA of the CDR3: TGTGCCAGCAGCGTAGCTACAGGGGGTACCTACGAGCAGTACTTC. As protein: CASSVATGGTYEQYF.

This chain links TRBV5-1 with TRBJ2-1; D might be TRBD2 (7 bases). The CDR3 has 14 residues. Trimming pared 5 bases from V and 3 bases from J, leaving 12 bases between. CDR1 is SGHRS and CDR2 is YFSETQ in the germline V gene. The DNA of the CDR3 is TGCGCCAGCAGGGGGGGGCGCGGCTACAATGAGCAGTTCTTC. Amino acids: CASRGGRGYNEQFF.

In the case of this clone: This specimen includes other DNA sequences encoding the same CDR3. The chain employs TRBV7-2 and TRBJ1-5; perhaps TRBD1 as D (5 bases). Germline lookup yields CDR1 SGHTA and CDR2 FQGNSA. Trimming took 1 base from V and 5 from J, leaving 6 bases between them. The CDR3 is made up of 13 amino acids. As DNA, the CDR3 is TGTGCCAGCAGCTTAGGCAGGGATCAGCCCCAGCATTTT. Translated: CASSLGRDQPQHF.

This clone showed up just once. The identical CDR3 is also encoded by other nucleotide sequences in the sample. The rearrangement joins TRBV28 to TRBJ1-2; 8 bases align to TRBD1. Germline assignment: CDR1 MDHEN and CDR2 SYDVKM. This CDR3 has 13 residues. The V segment lost 6 bases and the J segment 4 bases; nucleotides outside the gene matches: 4. The CDR3 nucleotides are TGTGCCAGCAGGACAGGGGTGGGCTATGGCTACACCTTC. Translated: CASRTGVGYGYTF.

About this clone: Other DNA sequences in the same sample also yield this CDR3. CDR3 residues: CASSLGTEADTQYF. For the CDR3, the DNA is TGCGCCAGCAGCTTGGGGACAGAGGCAGATACGCAGTATTTT. The J gene is TRBJ2-3, the V gene TRBV5-1; weak D call: TRBD1 (6 bases). This CDR3 region has 14 residues. V was cut by 0 bases and J by 4 bases, with 9 bases left in between. Per germline, CDR1 SGHRS and CDR2 YFSETQ.

The chain carries TRBV5-1 and TRBJ1-5; 7 bases fit TRBD1. The CDR3 is made up of 15 amino acids. V was clipped by 4 bases and J by 6 bases; unmatched bases: 10. Germline CDR1 reads SGHRS; CDR2 reads YFSETQ. CDR3 amino acids: CASSPITGVGQPQHF. The CDR3 nucleotides are TGCGCCAGCAGCCCGATCACAGGGGTAGGTCAGCCCCAGCATTTT.

The rearrangement uses TRBV5-4 and TRBJ2-1; D gene ambiguous. The CDR3 is 15 amino acids. The V gene's germline CDR1 is SGHNT and CDR2 YYREEE (reference sequence). Trimming shortened V by 0 bases and J by 2 bases, and 9 bases separated the two germline ends. The CDR3, as DNA: TGTGCCAGCAGCTTGGGTGGCGAAACCTACAATGAGCAGTTCTTC. Translating it yields CASSLGGETYNEQFF.

This chain links TRBV11-3 with TRBJ2-3; tentatively, D is TRBD1 (6 bases). In germline, CDR1 is SGHNT, CDR2 YENEEA. There are 15 residues in the CDR3. V was trimmed by 1 base and J by 1 base, leaving 9 bases between them. The CDR3 loop reads CASSLGAGGTDTQYF. The CDR3 DNA reads TGTGCCAGCAGCTTAGGGGCAGGGGGCACAGATACGCAGTATTTT.

CDR3 protein: CASSLHRQGVFYEQYF. The CDR3 nucleotides are TGTGCCAGCAGCTTACACAGACAGGGGGTGTTCTACGAGCAGTACTTC. The rearrangement joins TRBV7-8 to TRBJ2-7; 9 bases map to TRBD1. V gave up 2 bases and J gave up 3 bases; unmatched junction bases: 8. The CDR3 is 16 amino acids. Germline lookup yields CDR1 SGHVS and CDR2 FQNEAQ.

The chain recombines TRBV5-1 with TRBJ2-1, with D unclear. The CDR3 totals 13 residues. The V gene lost 2 bases and the J gene lost 8 bases, with 11 bases spanning the gap. Germline CDR1 reads SGHRS; CDR2 reads YFSETQ. The CDR3 sequence is CASSFSQADEQFF. CDR3 DNA: TGCGCCAGCAGCTTTAGTCAGGCGGATGAGCAGTTCTTC.

This sequence joins TRBV25-1 and TRBJ2-1; possible D gene TRBD1, 5 bases. Germline CDR1 MGHDK, CDR2 SYGVNS. Trimming shortened V by 5 bases and J by 2 bases, and 10 bases separated the two germline ends. This CDR3 is 14 amino acids long. CDR3 DNA sequence: TGTGCCAGCAGTACACAGGTCACCTACAATGAGCAGTTCTTC. The encoded protein is CASSTQVTYNEQFF.

The chain employs TRBV5-4 and TRBJ2-3, with TRBD2 identical over 8 bases. Germline V gene lookup returns CDR1 SGHNT and CDR2 YYREEE (reference sequence). The CDR3 consists of 15 residues. V was pared by 4 bases and J by 4 bases, with 8 bases of the junction left unmatched. CDR3 region: CASSGGLAVADTQYF. In DNA form, the CDR3 reads TGTGCCAGCAGCGGCGGACTAGCTGTTGCAGATACGCAGTATTTT.

V gene TRBV5-1 combines with J gene TRBJ1-4; D is undetermined. V lost 4 bases to trimming and J lost 1 base, with 11 bases between them. Germline V lookup: CDR1 SGHRS, CDR2 YFSETQ. The CDR3 runs to 15 residues. The CDR3 region is CASSLLAGTNEKLFF. CDR3 sequence (DNA): TGCGCCAGCAGCCTCCTGGCGGGAACTAATGAAAAACTGTTTTTT.

This chain connects TRBV5-1 to TRBJ1-3; D gene unclear. Germline V gene lookup returns CDR1 SGHRS and CDR2 YFSETQ. The CDR3 is 16 amino acids. Trimming removed 0 bases at V and 2 bases at J, with 12 bases between. As DNA, the CDR3 is TGCGCCAGCAGCTTGGTAATCGCGGGAGCTGGAAACACCATATATTTT. Residues: CASSLVIAGAGNTIYF.

The chain links TRBV6-1 to TRBJ2-3; D perhaps matches TRBD2 (6 bases). The V gene lost 3 bases and the J gene lost 2 bases, with 12 bases spanning the gap. Germline CDR1 and CDR2: MNHNS and SASEGT. The CDR3 extends over 15 amino acids. CDR3 region: CASSDIGLLTDTQYF. CDR3 DNA sequence: TGTGCCAGCAGTGATATAGGACTACTCACAGATACGCAGTATTTT.

CDR3 nucleotide sequence: TGTGCCAGCAGCTGGACAGGGGGCGGGAACACCGGGGAGCTGTTTTTT. Translation gives CASSWTGGGNTGELFF. The chain joins TRBV5-4 to TRBJ2-2; TRBD1 matches 11 bases. Trimming removed 3 bases from V and 1 base from J; junction bases left unmatched: 2. The CDR3 length is 16 residues. Germline V gene data show CDR1 as SGHNT and CDR2 as YYREEE (reference sequence).